This T cell receptor beta chain was sequenced in a study of T-cell reconstitution after alpha-beta-depleted transplantation in children. The length of the CDR3 is 15 residues. V lost 0 bases to trimming and J lost 1 base, with 10 bases between them. Germline CDR1 SGHRS, CDR2 YFSETQ. The study's findings and limits: Surviving recipient T cells and thymic progenitors underlay high day-60 TCRbeta diversity in some patients. It was reported that alpha-beta T cells came from several hundred expanded graft clones (about two months after transplant). Newly produced T cells mostly provided counts and TCRbeta diversity after one year, as hyperexpanded clones declined.

This clonotype rates as medium-sized. As yet, its antigen is unknown. The TCRbeta library incorporated unique molecular identifiers. TCRdb reprocessed the PCR reads via MiXCR and lists one record per CDR3 protein. Of 7,300 or so distinct CDR3 sequences in the sample, about a sixth were seen once. Specimen: PBMCs, collected before TCRalphabeta/CD19-depleted stem cell transplant. The V gene is TRBV5-1, the J gene TRBJ2-5; tentative D call: TRBD2 (7 bases). This TCR was recovered from a boy aged 2-15 years with acute lymphoblastic leukemia, due to receive a stem cell transplant. CDR3 in DNA: TGCGCCAGCAGCTTGGTGGGGGGGCCCCAAGAGACCCAGTACTTC. It specifies CASSLVGGPQETQYF. The full variable domain, its missing parts supplied by reference TRBV5-1 and TRBJ2-5, is KAGVTQTPRYLIKTRGQQVTLSCSPISGHRSVSWYQQTPGQGLQFLFEYFSETQRNKGNFPGRFSGRQFSNSRSEMNVSTLELGDSALYLCASSLVGGPQETQYFGPGTRLLVL.